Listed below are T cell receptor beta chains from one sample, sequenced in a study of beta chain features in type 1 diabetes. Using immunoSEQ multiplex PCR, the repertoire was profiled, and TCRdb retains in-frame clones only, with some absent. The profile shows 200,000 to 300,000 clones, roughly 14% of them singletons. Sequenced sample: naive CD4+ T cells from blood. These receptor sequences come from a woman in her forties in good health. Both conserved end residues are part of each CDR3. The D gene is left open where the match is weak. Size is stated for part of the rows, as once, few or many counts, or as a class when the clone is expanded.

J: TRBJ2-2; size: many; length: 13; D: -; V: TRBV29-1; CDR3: CSVARANTGELFF; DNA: TGCAGCGTTGCCAGGGCGAACACCGGGGAGCTGTTTTTT
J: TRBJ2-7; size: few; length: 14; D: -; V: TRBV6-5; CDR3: CASRGGRGVYEQYF; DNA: TGTGCCAGCAGAGGAGGGCGCGGGGTGTACGAGCAGTACTTC
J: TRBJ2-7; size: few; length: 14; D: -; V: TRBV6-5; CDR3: CASRDGQKTYEQYF; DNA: TGTGCCAGCAGGGACGGACAGAAAACCTACGAGCAGTACTTC
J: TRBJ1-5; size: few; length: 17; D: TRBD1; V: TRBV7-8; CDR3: CASAEQTGGVHNQPQHF; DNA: TGTGCCAGCGCCGAACAAACAGGGGGCGTACACAATCAGCCCCAGCATTTT
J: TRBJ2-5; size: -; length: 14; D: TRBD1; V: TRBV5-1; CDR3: CASSLSDREETQYF; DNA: TGCGCCAGCAGCTTGAGCGACAGGGAAGAGACCCAGTACTTC
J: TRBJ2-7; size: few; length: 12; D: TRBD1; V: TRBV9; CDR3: CASSSRTGSQYF; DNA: TGTGCCAGCAGCTCCCGGACAGGTTCGCAGTACTTC
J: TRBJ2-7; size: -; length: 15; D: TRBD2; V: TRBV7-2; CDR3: CASSFTSGGAAEQYF; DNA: TGTGCCAGCAGCTTTACTAGCGGGGGGGCTGCCGAGCAGTACTTC
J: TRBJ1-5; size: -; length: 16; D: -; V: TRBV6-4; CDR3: CASSDSRRGAHQPQHF; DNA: TGTGCCAGCAGTGACTCAAGGCGAGGAGCCCATCAGCCCCAGCATTTT
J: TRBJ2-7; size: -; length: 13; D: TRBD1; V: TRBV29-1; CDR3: CSVDRQGTYEQYF; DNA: TGCAGCGTGGATCGACAGGGTACCTACGAGCAGTACTTC
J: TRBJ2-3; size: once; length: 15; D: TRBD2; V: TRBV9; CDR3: CASSVSSGGTDTQYF; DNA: TGTGCCAGCAGCGTCAGTTCGGGGGGAACAGATACGCAGTATTTT
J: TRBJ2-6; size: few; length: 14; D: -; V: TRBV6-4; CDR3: CASTSGSGANVLTF; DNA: TGTGCCAGCACCTCAGGGTCTGGGGCCAACGTCCTGACTTTC
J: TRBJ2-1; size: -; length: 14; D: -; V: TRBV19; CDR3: CASGGLQRKFEQFF; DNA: TGTGCCAGTGGGGGGTTACAAAGGAAGTTTGAGCAGTTCTTC
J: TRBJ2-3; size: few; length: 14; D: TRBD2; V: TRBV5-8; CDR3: CASSWRGAADTQYF; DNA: TGTGCCAGCAGCTGGCGGGGGGCCGCAGATACGCAGTATTTT
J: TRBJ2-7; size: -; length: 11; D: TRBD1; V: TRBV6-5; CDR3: CASGQGNEQYF; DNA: TGTGCCAGCGGACAGGGGAACGAGCAGTACTTC
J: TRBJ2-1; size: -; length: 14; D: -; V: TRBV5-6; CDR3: CASSSVLVFGEQFF; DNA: TGTGCCAGCAGCTCGGTACTAGTCTTCGGGGAGCAGTTCTTC
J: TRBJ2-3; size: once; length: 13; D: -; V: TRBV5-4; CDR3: CASAVSQTDTQYF; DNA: TGTGCCAGCGCGGTTAGTCAAACAGATACGCAGTATTTT
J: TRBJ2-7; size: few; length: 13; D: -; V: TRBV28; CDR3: CAIQDRILYEQYF; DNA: TGTGCCATCCAAGACAGGATTCTCTACGAGCAGTACTTC
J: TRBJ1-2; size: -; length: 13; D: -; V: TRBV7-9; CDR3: CASSFTAVYGYTF; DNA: TGTGCCAGCAGCTTCACAGCGGTCTATGGCTACACCTTC
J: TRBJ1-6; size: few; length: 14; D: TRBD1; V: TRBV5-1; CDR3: CASSTGQGGSPLHF; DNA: TGCGCCAGCAGCACAGGACAGGGCGGTTCACCCCTCCACTTT
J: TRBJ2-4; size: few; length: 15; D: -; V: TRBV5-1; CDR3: CASSLAQGLKNIQYF; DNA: TGCGCCAGCAGCTTGGCTCAGGGATTGAAAAACATTCAGTACTTC
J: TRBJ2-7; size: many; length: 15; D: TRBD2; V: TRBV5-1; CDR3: CASSFLAGGAYEQYF; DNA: TGCGCCAGCAGCTTCCTAGCGGGTGGAGCCTACGAGCAGTACTTC
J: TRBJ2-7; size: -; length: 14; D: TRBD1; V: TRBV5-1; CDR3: CASSQGQGAYEQYF; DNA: TGCGCCAGCAGCCAGGGACAGGGAGCATACGAGCAGTACTTC
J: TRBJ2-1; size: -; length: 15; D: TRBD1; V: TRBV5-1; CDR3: CASSATGTEYNEQFF; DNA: TGCGCCAGCAGCGCCACCGGGACAGAGTACAATGAGCAGTTCTTC
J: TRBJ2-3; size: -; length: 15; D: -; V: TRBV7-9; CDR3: CASAPGTRATDTQYF; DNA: TGTGCCAGTGCCCCCGGGACAAGAGCCACAGATACGCAGTATTTT
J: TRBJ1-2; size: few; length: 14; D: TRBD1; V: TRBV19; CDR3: CASSRQGLHYGYTF; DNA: TGTGCCAGTAGTCGACAGGGGCTTCATTATGGCTACACCTTC
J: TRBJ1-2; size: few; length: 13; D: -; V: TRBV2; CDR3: CASSDGGTYGYTF; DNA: TGTGCCAGCAGTGACGGGGGAACCTATGGCTACACCTTC
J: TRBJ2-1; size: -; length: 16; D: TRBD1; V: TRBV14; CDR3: CASSRYRDRVYNEQFF; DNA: TGTGCCAGCAGCCGGTACCGGGACAGGGTCTACAATGAGCAGTTCTTC